Below, 23 T cell receptor beta chains from the same sample are listed, as sequenced in a study of blood T cells in healthy people across ages. Using a J-beta primer mix together with a sample-barcoded 5' primer, a second PCR was run for about 7 to 12 cycles. TCRdb re-called the 5' RACE reads with MiXCR, one entry per CDR3 protein. This sample has around 870,000 distinct CDR3 sequences, with about 30% found just once. The sequenced sample was blood. These receptors originate from a woman aged 80 or over in good health.

The chain couples TRBV4-2 to TRBJ2-7; TRBD2 aligns across 7 bases. Germline CDR1 is LGHNA and CDR2 is YNFKEQ. J lost 2 bases, V lost 0 bases, and 4 bases had no gene match. The CDR3 length is 15 residues. CDR3 residues: CASSQDASGTYEQYF. In DNA form, the CDR3 reads TGTGCCAGCAGCCAAGATGCTAGCGGTACCTACGAGCAGTACTTC.

At least ten counts were recorded for this clonotype. The rearrangement uses TRBV7-2 and TRBJ1-2; weak D call: TRBD1 (6 bases). The germline gives CDR1 SGHTA, CDR2 FQGNSA. The CDR3 runs to 14 residues. The V and J ends lost 7 bases and 4 bases respectively, with 16 bases between them. The CDR3 DNA reads TGTGCCAGCAAATCAGGGGTTGGAGTCTATGGCTACACCTTC. It yields the protein CASKSGVGVYGYTF. Full variable domain (rest looked up from reference TRBV7-2 and TRBJ1-2): GAGVSQSPSNKVTEKGKDVELRCDPISGHTALYWYRQSLGQGLEFLIYFQGNSAPDKSGLPSDRFSAERTGGSVSTLTIQRTQQEDSAVYLCASKSGVGVYGYTFGSGTRLTVV.

This clonotype was detected a few times. A much larger clone lies one base from this, so it may be a read error. The V gene is TRBV12-3 or TRBV12-4, the J gene TRBJ2-5; D uncertain. CDR3 length equals 11 residues. V shed 8 bases and J shed 5 bases, with 9 bases lying between them. The CDR3 DNA follows: TGTGCCAGCCGCGATTGTGAGACCCAGTACTTC. It is translated as CASRDCETQYF.

As concerns this clonotype: A much larger clone differs from this one at a single base, so this may be a read error. The rearrangement links TRBV6-2 or TRBV6-3 to TRBJ2-1; 7 bases line up with TRBD2. The CDR3 contains 15 residues. In germline, CDR1 is MNHEY, CDR2 SVGEGT. The CDR3 reads CAGSYSASGYDEQFF. In nucleotides, the CDR3 is TGTGCCGGCAGTTACTCGGCTAGCGGATACGATGAGCAGTTCTTC.

This clonotype occurred a few times. This chain joins TRBV28 and TRBJ1-6, with no clear D. In germline, CDR1 is MDHEN, CDR2 SYDVKM. V was shortened by 5 bases and J by 7 bases, with 18 bases between the two germline ends. The CDR3 has 16 residues. The CDR3 reads CASSPPGGQQNSPLHF. DNA of the CDR3: TGTGCCAGCAGTCCCCCAGGCGGGCAACAAAATTCACCCCTCCACTTT.

This clonotype was detected ten times or more. V gene TRBV4-3 combines with J gene TRBJ2-1; possible D gene TRBD2, 6 bases. V was shortened by 0 bases and J by 3 bases, with 12 bases between the two germline ends. Looked up from germline, CDR1 is LGHNA and CDR2 is YSLEER. The CDR3 length is 16 residues. In nucleotides, the CDR3 is TGCGCCAGCAGCCAAGATTACGGGAGCAGCTACAATGAGCAGTTCTTC. This translates into CASSQDYGSSYNEQFF.

This clonotype was detected many times. The chain has TRBV2 and TRBJ2-7; no reliable D call. There are 11 residues in the CDR3. V lost 7 bases, J lost 8 bases, and 12 bases lay in between. CDR1 is SNHLY and CDR2 is FYNNEI in the germline V gene. DNA for the CDR3: TGTGCCAGCACCTACTCGGGTCAGCAGTACTTC. This sequence encodes CASTYSGQQYF.

The V and J genes are TRBV29-1 and TRBJ2-3, with D unclear. The CDR3 is made up of 13 amino acids. Germline V gene sequence: CDR1 SQVTM, CDR2 ANQGSEA. V gave up 6 bases and J gave up 1 base, with 11 bases separating them. CDR3 sequence: CSVSLIGTDTQYF. Here the CDR3 DNA reads TGCAGCGTCTCCCTTATAGGCACAGATACGCAGTATTTT.

As concerns this clonotype: A junction boundary mismatches the germline segment, possibly from a read error. This chain joins TRBV12-3 or TRBV12-4 and TRBJ2-3; perhaps TRBD2 as D (5 bases). CDR3 size: 14 residues. CDR3 sequence reads: CASSSATRADAQYF. For the CDR3, the DNA is TGTGCCAGCAGTTCTGCAACTAGGGCAGATGCGCAGTATTTT.

The chain recombines TRBV5-5 with TRBJ1-2, with a tentative D call TRBD1 (6 bases). CDR3 length: 13 amino acids. From germline, CDR1 is SGHKS and CDR2 YYEKEE (reference sequence). V lost 3 bases, J lost 7 bases, and 13 bases lay in between. The CDR3 sequence is CASSSPGALGYTF. The CDR3 bases are TGTGCCAGCAGCTCGCCAGGGGCTCTTGGCTACACCTTC.

For this clonotype: This may be a read error, as it is one base from a much larger clone. V is TRBV7-9 and J is TRBJ2-3, with 9 bases matching TRBD1. The CDR3 runs 15 residues. After removal of 6 bases from V and 2 bases from J, the junction contained 6 bases not matched to a gene. The germline V gene has CDR1 SEHNR and CDR2 FQNEAQ (reference sequence). CDR3 in amino acids: CASRRGQGHTDTQYF. The CDR3, as DNA: TGTGCCAGCAGGAGAGGACAGGGGCACACAGATACGCAGTATTTT.

This clonotype was detected many times. The J gene is TRBJ2-4, the V gene TRBV20-1; D not resolved. Germline-derived CDR1 and CDR2 are DFQATT and SNEGSKA (reference sequence). The V and J ends lost 3 bases and 0 bases respectively, with 9 bases between them. The CDR3 sequence is 14 residues long. In nucleotides, the CDR3 is TGCAGTGCTAGTAAGCCACTAGCCAAAAACATTCAGTACTTC. Protein product: CSASKPLAKNIQYF.

This clonotype has only a few counts. V gene TRBV2 combines with J gene TRBJ1-2; 8 nucleotides agree with TRBD1. This CDR3 has 15 residues. J lost 4 bases, V lost 0 bases, and 4 bases had no gene match. The germline CDR1 and CDR2 sequences are SNHLY and FYNNEI. CDR3 protein: CASSEAHTGGYGYTF. The CDR3 DNA sequence: TGTGCCAGCAGTGAAGCGCACACAGGGGGCTATGGCTACACCTTC.

This chain uses TRBV24-1 with TRBJ1-4; 9 bases agree with TRBD1. The J segment lost 7 bases and the V segment lost 4 bases, leaving 6 bases of the junction unmatched. This CDR3 has 15 residues. In germline, CDR1 is KGHDR, CDR2 SFDVKD. The CDR3 DNA reads TGTGCCACCAGTGACAAGGGACAGGGAAGTGAAAAACTGTTTTTT. Encoded protein: CATSDKGQGSEKLFF.

The chain has TRBV3-1 and TRBJ1-6, with D uncertain. Germline CDR1 is LGHDT and CDR2 is YNNKEL (reference sequence). The CDR3 covers 13 residues. Trimming stripped 8 bases from V and 10 bases from J, with 15 bases between. The CDR3 DNA is TGTGCCAGCGGACTGCTCCGAGGCTCACCCCTCCACTTT. Residues: CASGLLRGSPLHF.

Ten or more counts support this clonotype. The rearrangement joins TRBV15 to TRBJ2-3; TRBD1 matches 10 bases. V was pared by 1 base and J by 8 bases, with 6 bases of the junction left unmatched. The CDR3 is 15 amino acids. Looked up from germline, CDR1 is LNHNV and CDR2 is YYDKDF (reference sequence). CDR3 sequence (DNA): TGTGCCACCAGCAGAGCCGGACAGGGGGTCGGTACGCAGTATTTT. It codes for CATSRAGQGVGTQYF.

This clonotype was counted a few times. The rearrangement links TRBV2 to TRBJ2-1; D call uncertain. Trimming removed 5 bases at V and 6 bases at J, with 11 bases between. Germline CDR1 SNHLY, CDR2 FYNNEI. CDR3 length: 13 residues. CDR3 amino acids: CASSLSEVNEQFF. The CDR3 region has the DNA TGTGCCAGCAGTTTAAGCGAGGTCAATGAGCAGTTCTTC.

Many counts were recorded for this clonotype. The CDR3 DNA reads TGCAGTGCTAGAGATCGGCAGGTTTTCACAGATACGCAGTATTTT. Protein product: CSARDRQVFTDTQYF. The chain is built from TRBV20-1 and TRBJ2-3; D gene uncertain. Trimming left V 0 bases short and J 2 bases short, with 12 bases between. Germline V gene data show CDR1 as DFQATT and CDR2 as SNEGSKA (reference sequence). CDR3 size: 15 residues.

A note on this clonotype: This may be a read error, as it is one base from a much larger clone. The chain recombines TRBV12-3 or TRBV12-4 with TRBJ2-3; D is unresolved. V shed 4 bases and J shed 4 bases, with 12 bases lying between them. This CDR3 has 14 amino acids. Here the CDR3 reads CASSSAARADTQYF. DNA of the CDR3: TGTGCCAGCAGTTCTGCGGCTAGGGCAGATACGCAGTATTTT.

This clonotype was seen ten or more times. The V gene is TRBV6-2 or TRBV6-3, the J gene TRBJ1-6; the D is unclear. The length of the CDR3 is 16 residues. The V end was cut by 6 bases, the J end by 2 bases, with 14 bases between. The germline V gene has CDR1 MNHEY and CDR2 SVGEGT. Here the CDR3 reads CASSPERRPYNSPLHF. The CDR3 DNA sequence: TGTGCCAGCAGCCCGGAAAGGCGCCCCTATAATTCACCCCTCCACTTT.

Only a few counts were recorded for this clonotype. This may come from a read error, since a much larger clone is one base off. The genes are TRBV7-2 and TRBJ2-7; no clear D. Between the trimmed V and J ends, which lost 5 bases and 4 bases, there was a span of 15 bases. This CDR3 has 14 amino acids. Germline V gives CDR1 SGHTA, CDR2 FQGNSA. The CDR3: CASSPARTSYEQYF. The CDR3 region has the DNA TGTGCCAGCAGCCCAGCGAGGACGAGTTACGAGCAGTACTTC.

This clonotype was counted a few times. A much more abundant neighbour one base away suggests this may be a read error. The J gene is TRBJ2-3, the V gene TRBV6-5, with D tentatively TRBD1 or TRBD2 (5 bases each). Germline CDR1 and CDR2: MNHEY and SVGAGI. The CDR3 covers 15 residues. CDR3 residues: CASSPERGTSDTRYF. CDR3 in DNA: TGTGCCAGCAGTCCGGAGAGGGGTACGTCGGATACGCGGTATTTT.

This clonotype has a count of ten or more. The chain uses TRBV11-2 and TRBJ2-3; 9 bases align to TRBD2. CDR3 length: 16 amino acids. Germline V CDR1 and CDR2: SGHAT, FQNNGV. Trimming took 4 bases from V and 1 from J; bases not matched to a gene: 6. The CDR3 spells CASSSARLAGTDTQYF. The CDR3 bases are TGTGCCAGCAGCTCCGCTCGACTAGCGGGCACAGATACGCAGTATTTT.